These 17 T cell receptor beta chains share one sample of origin, sequenced in a study of early T cells in non-severe SARS-CoV-2 infection. TCRdb re-analysed the 5' RACE reads in MiXCR, keeping a single row per CDR3 protein. Of about 48,000 distinct CDR3 sequences listed, roughly 9.8% are singletons. What was sequenced was whole blood. The origin of the receptors is an adult who was a healthcare worker with PCR-confirmed SARS-CoV-2 infection or an uninfected control (not recorded which).

This clonotype was seen ten or more times. This chain joins TRBV9 and TRBJ1-3; no firm D call. The CDR3 covers 16 residues. Germline CDR1 is SGDLS and CDR2 is YYNGEE. Trimming pared 4 bases from V and 0 bases from J, leaving 14 bases between. CDR3 sequence reads: CASSRSGQNSGNTIYF. Written as DNA, the CDR3 is TGTGCCAGCAGCCGGAGCGGGCAGAACTCTGGAAACACCATATATTTT. The full variable domain, completed using reference TRBV9 and TRBJ1-3, is DSGVTQTPKHLITATGQRVTLRCSPRSGDLSVYWYQQSLDQGLQFLIQYYNGEERAKGNILERFSAQQFPDLHSELNLSSLELGDSALYFCASSRSGQNSGNTIYFGEGSWLTVV.

A few counts support this clonotype. This chain links TRBV7-9 with TRBJ1-2; TRBD1 is a possible D gene (5 bases). CDR1 SEHNR and CDR2 FQNEAQ come from the germline V gene (reference sequence). The CDR3 covers 14 residues. V lost 4 bases to trimming and J lost 7 bases, with 16 bases between them. CDR3: CASSSREGGGGYTF. CDR3 coding DNA: TGTGCCAGCAGCTCCAGGGAGGGCGGCGGTGGCTACACCTTC.

The V and J genes are TRBV7-2 and TRBJ2-3; 13 bases fit TRBD2. This CDR3 region has 19 residues. The germline CDR1 and CDR2 sequences are SGHTA and FQGNSA. J was trimmed by 0 bases and V by 3 bases; bases with no gene match: 9. The CDR3 bases are TGTGCCAGCAGCTTGGCCCCCTGGACTAGCGGGGGAAGCACAGATACGCAGTATTTT. This codes for CASSLAPWTSGGSTDTQYF.

The rearrangement links TRBV9 to TRBJ2-3; 8 positions agree with TRBD1. Per germline, CDR1 SGDLS and CDR2 YYNGEE. The CDR3 is 15 amino acids. The ends lost 2 bases at V and 3 bases at J; junction bases unmatched: 5. As DNA, the CDR3 is TGTGCCAGCAGCGTCGGACAGGGAAGAACAGATACGCAGTATTTT. Protein: CASSVGQGRTDTQYF. The whole variable domain, remainder taken from reference TRBV9 and TRBJ2-3, is DSGVTQTPKHLITATGQRVTLRCSPRSGDLSVYWYQQSLDQGLQFLIQYYNGEERAKGNILERFSAQQFPDLHSELNLSSLELGDSALYFCASSVGQGRTDTQYFGPGTRLTVL.

At least ten counts were recorded for this clonotype. This chain links TRBV2 with TRBJ1-2; tentatively, D is TRBD1 (6 bases). The CDR3 has 16 residues. Germline CDR1 and CDR2: SNHLY and FYNNEI. The ends were cut back, 10 bases at V and 4 bases at J, with 25 bases in the middle. CDR3 nucleotides: TGTGCCACCAAGGGTGGAAGGTCGGACAGCTCCTATGGCTACACCTTC. Its translation: CATKGGRSDSSYGYTF. The variable domain in full, with the rest retrieved from reference TRBV2 and TRBJ1-2, is EPEVTQTPSHQVTQMGQEVILRCVPISNHLYFYWYRQILGQKVEFLVSFYNNEISEKSEIFDDQFSVERPDGSNFTLKIRSTKLEDSAMYFCATKGGRSDSSYGYTFGSGTRLTVV.

V usage is TRBV11-1 and J usage is TRBJ2-2; no clear D. The CDR3 contains 16 residues. Trimming took off 4 bases at V and 3 bases at J, with 15 bases between the two ends. Germline V gene data show CDR1 as SGHAT and CDR2 as FQDESV (reference sequence). The chain's CDR3 is CASSSRKIQDTGELFF. CDR3 bases: TGTGCCAGCAGCTCGAGAAAGATTCAGGACACCGGGGAGCTGTTTTTT.

The genes are TRBV6-5 and TRBJ2-3, with D possibly matching TRBD2 (5 bases). The CDR3 length is 14 residues. From germline, CDR1 is MNHEY and CDR2 SVGAGI. Trimming shortened V by 7 bases and J by 2 bases, and 13 bases separated the two germline ends. CDR3 region: CASTGAELTDTQYF. The CDR3 DNA follows: TGTGCCAGCACCGGAGCGGAGCTCACAGATACGCAGTATTTT.

The V gene is TRBV3-1, the J gene TRBJ2-7; possible D gene TRBD2, 7 bases. Trimming took 4 bases from V and 5 from J, leaving 15 bases between them. Looked up from germline, CDR1 is LGHDT and CDR2 is YNNKEL (reference sequence). CDR3 length: 14 amino acids. CDR3 loop: CASSPVEGGNEQYF. The CDR3 DNA follows: TGTGCCAGCAGCCCCGTTGAGGGGGGGAACGAGCAGTACTTC.

This rearrangement joins TRBV29-1 to TRBJ2-7, with 9 bases that match TRBD1. The CDR3 has 12 residues. CDR1 is SQVTM and CDR2 is ANQGSEA in the germline V gene. With 4 bases clipped from V and 3 bases from J, the junction kept 1 base outside the gene matches. CDR3 in DNA: TGCAGCGTTGTGACAGGGGGCTACGAGCAGTACTTC. Protein product: CSVVTGGYEQYF.

This clonotype was observed a few times. V is TRBV19 and J is TRBJ2-5; 9 positions agree with TRBD2. In germline, CDR1 is LNHDA, CDR2 SQIVND (reference sequence). This CDR3 is 18 amino acids long. Trimming took 5 bases from V and 1 from J; bases not matched to a gene: 14. The DNA for the CDR3 is TGTGCCAGTAGTTGGACTAGCGCCCACCTAAAAGGCCAAGAGACCCAGTACTTC. Its protein is CASSWTSAHLKGQETQYF.

The table lists this clonotype with many counts. The chain couples TRBV10-3 to TRBJ1-5; D is unclear. This CDR3 is built from 18 residues. In germline, CDR1 is ENHRY, CDR2 SYGVKD. Trimming shortened V by 0 bases and J by 3 bases, and 18 bases separated the two germline ends. In DNA form, the CDR3 reads TGTGCCATCAGTGAGTCGGGCACGGGGTCCGTATCCAATCAGCCCCAGCATTTT. Protein product: CAISESGTGSVSNQPQHF.

In this sample, this clonotype turned up a few times. The rearrangement joins TRBV29-1 to TRBJ2-1, with D possibly called TRBD1 or TRBD2 (5 bases each). V was cut by 4 bases and J by 9 bases, with 13 bases left in between. The germline CDR1 and CDR2 sequences are SQVTM and ANQGSEA. The CDR3 extends over 12 amino acids. The DNA for the CDR3 is TGCAGCGTTGGGGTATTTGGGGGTGAGCAGTTCTTC. Its protein product is CSVGVFGGEQFF.

This clonotype is labeled medium-sized. V and J are TRBV4-1 and TRBJ2-5, with 7 bases lining up with TRBD2. Per germline, CDR1 MGHRA and CDR2 YSYEKL. This CDR3 has 13 amino acids. The V segment lost 4 bases and the J segment 3 bases; nucleotides outside the gene matches: 2. This chain's CDR3 is CASSPAGEETQYF. The CDR3 region has the DNA TGCGCCAGCAGCCCCGCGGGGGAAGAGACCCAGTACTTC.

In its sample, this clonotype was seen many times. The rearrangement uses TRBV29-1 and TRBJ1-5; D remains unclear. Trimming shortened V by 0 bases and J by 9 bases, and 9 bases separated the two germline ends. Germline V gene sequence: CDR1 SQVTM, CDR2 ANQGSEA. The CDR3 runs to 12 residues. CDR3 region: CSVEDSGGPQHF. In nucleotides, the CDR3 is TGCAGCGTTGAAGATTCCGGCGGGCCCCAGCATTTT.

The chain is built from TRBV6-1 and TRBJ1-2; maybe TRBD1 (5 bases). Deletions cut 8 bases from V and 0 bases from J, with 13 bases between. Per germline, CDR1 MNHNS and CDR2 SASEGT. This CDR3 region has 14 residues. For the CDR3, the DNA is TGTGCCAGCCGCTCCGGGACGGCTAACTATGGCTACACCTTC. Amino acids: CASRSGTANYGYTF.

This chain uses TRBV28 with TRBJ2-7; maybe TRBD2 (5 bases). CDR3 length: 14 residues. Germline V gene sequence: CDR1 MDHEN, CDR2 SYDVKM. The ends were cut back, 8 bases at V and 1 base at J, with 15 bases in the middle. CDR3 protein: CASGLQTGSYEQYF. In nucleotides, the CDR3 is TGTGCCAGCGGACTCCAAACGGGGTCCTACGAGCAGTACTTC.

As concerns this clonotype: A much more abundant neighbour one base away suggests this may be a read error. CDR3 residues: CASNRSTDTQYF. Written as DNA, the CDR3 is TGTGCCAGCAACCGCTCCACAGATACGCAGTATTTT. The rearrangement links TRBV7-9 to TRBJ2-3; D unresolved. Looked up from germline, CDR1 is SEHNR and CDR2 is FQNEAQ (reference sequence). Deletions cut 7 bases from V and 2 bases from J, with 7 bases between. The CDR3 spans 12 residues.